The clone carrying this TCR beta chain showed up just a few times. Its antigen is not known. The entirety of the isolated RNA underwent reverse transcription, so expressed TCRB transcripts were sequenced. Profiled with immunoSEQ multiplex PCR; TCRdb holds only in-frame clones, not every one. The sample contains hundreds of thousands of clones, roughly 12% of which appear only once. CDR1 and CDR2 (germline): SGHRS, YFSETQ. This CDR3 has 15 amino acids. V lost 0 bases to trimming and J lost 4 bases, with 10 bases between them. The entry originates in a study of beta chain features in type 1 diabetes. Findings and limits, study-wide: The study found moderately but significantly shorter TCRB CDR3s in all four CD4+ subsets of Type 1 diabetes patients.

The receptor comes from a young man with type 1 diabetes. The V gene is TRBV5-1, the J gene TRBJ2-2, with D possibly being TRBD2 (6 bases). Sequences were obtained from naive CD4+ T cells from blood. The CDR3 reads CASSLAGDFTGELFF. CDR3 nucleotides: TGCGCCAGCAGCTTGGCCGGGGACTTCACCGGGGAGCTGTTTTTT.